The 2 T cell receptor beta chains presented below share a single source sample, sequenced in a study of breast tumors, draining lymph nodes, adjacent tissues. Samples came from axillary lymph nodes draining the breast cancer. TCRdb fed the multiplex PCR reads into MiXCR, producing one record per CDR3 protein. The sample contains 140,000 to 150,000 distinct CDR3 sequences, approximately 30% of which appear only once. Sequenced input: axillary lymph node tissue. These receptors came from a female donor with breast cancer. Some clones in this sample may be carry-over from other donors' samples.

In the case of this clonotype: An end of the junction does not agree with germline; a read error may underlie this. The rearrangement links TRBV9 to TRBJ2-3; 15 nucleotides align to TRBD2. CDR3 length: 14 residues. Germline-derived CDR1 and CDR2 are SGDLS and YYNGEE. DNA of the CDR3: TGTGCCAGCAGCTCTGGACTAGCGGGGGGGCCGGTCTCCTTT. Translation: CASSSGLAGGPVSF.

This clonotype was recorded many times. This chain uses TRBV7-3 with TRBJ2-7; the match to TRBD2 covers 10 bases. The germline V gene has CDR1 SGHTA and CDR2 FQGTGA. The V segment lost 8 bases and the J segment 5 bases; nucleotides outside the gene matches: 9. The CDR3 length is 14 residues. The CDR3 here is CASRTAGGPHEQYV. Written as DNA, the CDR3 is TGTGCCAGCCGTACAGCGGGGGGGCCTCACGAGCAGTACGTC.